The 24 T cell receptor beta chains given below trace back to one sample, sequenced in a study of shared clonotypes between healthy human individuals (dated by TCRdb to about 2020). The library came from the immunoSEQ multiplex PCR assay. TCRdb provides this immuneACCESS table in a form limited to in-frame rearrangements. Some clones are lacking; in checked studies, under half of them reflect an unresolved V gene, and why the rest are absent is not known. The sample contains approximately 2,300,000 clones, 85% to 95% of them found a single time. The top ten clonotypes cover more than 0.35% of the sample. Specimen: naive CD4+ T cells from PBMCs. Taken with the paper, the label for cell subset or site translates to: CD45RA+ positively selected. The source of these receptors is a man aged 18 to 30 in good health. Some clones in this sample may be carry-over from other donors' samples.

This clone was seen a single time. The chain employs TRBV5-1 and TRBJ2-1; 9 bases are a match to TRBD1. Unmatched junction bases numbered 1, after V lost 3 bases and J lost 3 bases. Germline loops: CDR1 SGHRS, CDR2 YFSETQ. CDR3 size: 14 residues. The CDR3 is CASSWGQGYNEQFF. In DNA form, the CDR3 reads TGCGCCAGCAGCTGGGGACAGGGCTACAATGAGCAGTTCTTC.

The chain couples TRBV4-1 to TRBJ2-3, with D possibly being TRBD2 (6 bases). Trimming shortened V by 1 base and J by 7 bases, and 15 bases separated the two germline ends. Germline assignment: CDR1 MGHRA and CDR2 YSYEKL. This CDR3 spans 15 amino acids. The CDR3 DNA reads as TGCGCCAGCAGCCAAGGTGGGAGGCCCTTATATACGCAGTATTTT. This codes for CASSQGGRPLYTQYF.

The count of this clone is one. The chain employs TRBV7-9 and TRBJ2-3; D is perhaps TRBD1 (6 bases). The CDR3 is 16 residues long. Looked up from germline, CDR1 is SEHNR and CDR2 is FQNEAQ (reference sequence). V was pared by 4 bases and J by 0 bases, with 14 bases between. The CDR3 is CASSSRTAASTDTQYF. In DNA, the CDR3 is TGTGCCAGCAGCTCCCGGACAGCGGCTAGCACAGATACGCAGTATTTT.

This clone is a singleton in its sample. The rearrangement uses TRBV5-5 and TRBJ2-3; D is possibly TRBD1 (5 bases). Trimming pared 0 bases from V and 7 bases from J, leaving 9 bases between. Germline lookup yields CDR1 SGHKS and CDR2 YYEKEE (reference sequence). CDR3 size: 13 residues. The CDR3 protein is CASSLVPDNTQYF. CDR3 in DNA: TGTGCCAGCAGCTTGGTACCGGACAATACGCAGTATTTT.

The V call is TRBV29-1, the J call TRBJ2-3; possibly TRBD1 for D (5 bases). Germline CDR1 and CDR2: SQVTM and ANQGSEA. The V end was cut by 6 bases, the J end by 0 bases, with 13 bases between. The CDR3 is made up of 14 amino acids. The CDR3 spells CSVRQLLSTDTQYF. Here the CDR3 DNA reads TGCAGCGTACGACAGCTTCTTAGCACAGATACGCAGTATTTT.

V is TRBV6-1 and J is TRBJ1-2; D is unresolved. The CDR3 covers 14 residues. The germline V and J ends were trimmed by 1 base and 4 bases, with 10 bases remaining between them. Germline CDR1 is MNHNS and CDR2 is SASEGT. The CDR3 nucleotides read TGTGCCAGCAGTGAAGTGGCCGTAGGCTATGGCTACACCTTC. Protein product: CASSEVAVGYGYTF.

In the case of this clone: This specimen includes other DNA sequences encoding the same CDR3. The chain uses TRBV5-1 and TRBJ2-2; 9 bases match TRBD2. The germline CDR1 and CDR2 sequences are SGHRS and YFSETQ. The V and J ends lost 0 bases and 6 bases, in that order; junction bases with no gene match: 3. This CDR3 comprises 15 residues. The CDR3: CASSLVAGVSGELFF. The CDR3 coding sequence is TGCGCCAGCAGCTTGGTAGCGGGAGTGTCCGGGGAGCTGTTTTTT.

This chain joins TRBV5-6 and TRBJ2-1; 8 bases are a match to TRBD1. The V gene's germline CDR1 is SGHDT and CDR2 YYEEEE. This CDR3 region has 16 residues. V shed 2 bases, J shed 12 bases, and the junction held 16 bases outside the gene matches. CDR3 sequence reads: CASSLGQGEVASRQFF. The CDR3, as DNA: TGTGCCAGCAGCTTAGGACAGGGAGAGGTCGCCTCCAGGCAGTTCTTC.

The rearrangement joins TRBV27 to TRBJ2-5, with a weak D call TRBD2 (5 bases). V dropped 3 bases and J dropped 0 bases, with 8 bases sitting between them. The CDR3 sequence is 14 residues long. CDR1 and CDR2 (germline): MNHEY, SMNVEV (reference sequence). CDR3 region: CASSLRAHQETQYF. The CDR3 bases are TGTGCCAGCAGTTTGCGGGCCCACCAAGAGACCCAGTACTTC.

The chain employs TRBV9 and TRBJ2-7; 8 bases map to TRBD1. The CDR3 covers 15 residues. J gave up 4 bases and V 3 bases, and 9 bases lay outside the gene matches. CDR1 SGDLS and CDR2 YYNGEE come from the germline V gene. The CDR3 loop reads CASSAGTGQLYEQYF. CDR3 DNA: TGTGCCAGCAGCGCCGGGACAGGCCAATTATACGAGCAGTACTTC.

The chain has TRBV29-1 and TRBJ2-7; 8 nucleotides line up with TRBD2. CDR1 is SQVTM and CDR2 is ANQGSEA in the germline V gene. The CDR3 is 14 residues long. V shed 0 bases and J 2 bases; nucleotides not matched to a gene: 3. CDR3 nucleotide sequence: TGCAGCGTTGAAGATCGGGGGGGTCCCTACGAGCAGTACTTC. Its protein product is CSVEDRGGPYEQYF.

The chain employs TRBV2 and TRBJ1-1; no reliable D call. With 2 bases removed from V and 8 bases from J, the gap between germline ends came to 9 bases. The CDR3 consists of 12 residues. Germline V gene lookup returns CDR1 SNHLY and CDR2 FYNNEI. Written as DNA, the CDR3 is TGTGCCAGCAGTGAATGGGGATGGGAAGCTTTCTTT. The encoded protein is CASSEWGWEAFF.

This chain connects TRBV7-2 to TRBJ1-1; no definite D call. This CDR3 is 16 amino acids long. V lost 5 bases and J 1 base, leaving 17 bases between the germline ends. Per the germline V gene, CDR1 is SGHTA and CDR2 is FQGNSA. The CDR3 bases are TGTGCCAGCAGCCTAAACCGGGCAGGTACGAACACTGAAGCTTTCTTT. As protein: CASSLNRAGTNTEAFF.

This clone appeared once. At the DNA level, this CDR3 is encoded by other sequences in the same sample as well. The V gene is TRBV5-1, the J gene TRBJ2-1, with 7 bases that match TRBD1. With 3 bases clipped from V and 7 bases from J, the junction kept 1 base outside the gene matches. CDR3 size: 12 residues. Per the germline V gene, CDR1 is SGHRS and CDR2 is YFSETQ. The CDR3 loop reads CASSSQGNEQFF. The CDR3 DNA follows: TGCGCCAGCAGCTCACAGGGGAATGAGCAGTTCTTC.

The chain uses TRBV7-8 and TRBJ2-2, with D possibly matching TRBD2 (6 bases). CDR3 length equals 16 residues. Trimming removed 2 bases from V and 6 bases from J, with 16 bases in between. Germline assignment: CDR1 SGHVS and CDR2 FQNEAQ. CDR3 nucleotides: TGTGCCAGCAGCTTATTTAGGGCGGGGCAGTCCGGGGAGCTGTTTTTT. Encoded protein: CASSLFRAGQSGELFF.

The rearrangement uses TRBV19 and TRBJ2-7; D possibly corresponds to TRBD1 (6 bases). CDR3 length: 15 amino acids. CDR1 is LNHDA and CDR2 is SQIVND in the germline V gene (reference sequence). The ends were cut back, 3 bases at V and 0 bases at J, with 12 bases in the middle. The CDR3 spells CASSMGAGSSYEQYF. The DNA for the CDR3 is TGTGCCAGTAGTATGGGGGCGGGTAGCTCCTACGAGCAGTACTTC.

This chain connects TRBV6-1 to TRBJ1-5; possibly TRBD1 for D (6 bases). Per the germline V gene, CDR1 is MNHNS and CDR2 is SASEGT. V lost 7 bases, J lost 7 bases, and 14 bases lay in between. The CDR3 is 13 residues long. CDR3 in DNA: TGTGCCAGCACCGAAACAGGGAACCAGCCCCAGCATTTT. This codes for CASTETGNQPQHF.

CDR3 DNA: TGTGCCAGCAGGATAAGCCGGTCCACCGGGGAGCTGTTTTTT. It translates to CASRISRSTGELFF. This chain connects TRBV7-3 to TRBJ2-2, with D uncertain. This CDR3 spans 14 amino acids. V lost 6 bases, J lost 4 bases, and 12 bases lay in between. Germline CDR1 and CDR2: SGHTA and FQGTGA.

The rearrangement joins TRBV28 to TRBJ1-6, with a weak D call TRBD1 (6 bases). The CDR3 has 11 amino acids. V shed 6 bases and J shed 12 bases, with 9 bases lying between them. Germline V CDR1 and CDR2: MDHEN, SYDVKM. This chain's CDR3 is CASRQQGPLHF. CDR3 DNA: TGTGCCAGCAGGCAACAGGGACCCCTCCACTTT.

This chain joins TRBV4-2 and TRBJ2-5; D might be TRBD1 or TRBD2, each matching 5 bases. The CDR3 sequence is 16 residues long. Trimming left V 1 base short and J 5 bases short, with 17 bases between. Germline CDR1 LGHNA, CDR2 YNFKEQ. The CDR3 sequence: CASSQGFGGVGETQYF. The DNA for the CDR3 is TGTGCCAGCAGCCAAGGGTTTGGGGGAGTGGGGGAGACCCAGTACTTC.

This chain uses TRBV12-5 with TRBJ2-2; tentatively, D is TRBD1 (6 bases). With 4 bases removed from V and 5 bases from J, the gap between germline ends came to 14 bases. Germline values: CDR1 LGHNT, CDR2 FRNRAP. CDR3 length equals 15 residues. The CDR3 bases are TGTGCTAGTGGTTGGGACACGGGCCTAACCGGGGAGCTGTTTTTT. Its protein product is CASGWDTGLTGELFF. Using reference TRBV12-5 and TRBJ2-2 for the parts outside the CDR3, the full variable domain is DARVTQTPRHKVTEMGQEVTMRCQPILGHNTVFWYRQTMMQGLELLAYFRNRAPLDDSGMPKDRFSAEMPDATLATLKIQPSEPRDSAVYFCASGWDTGLTGELFFGEGSRLTVL.

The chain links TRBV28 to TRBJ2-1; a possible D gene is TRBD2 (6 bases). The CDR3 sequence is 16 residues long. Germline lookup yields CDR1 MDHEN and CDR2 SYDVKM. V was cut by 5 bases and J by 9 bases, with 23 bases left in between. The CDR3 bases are TGTGCCAGCAGTCCCCAGGGCAGGAGGGGTTCAATTGAGCAGTTCTTC. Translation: CASSPQGRRGSIEQFF.

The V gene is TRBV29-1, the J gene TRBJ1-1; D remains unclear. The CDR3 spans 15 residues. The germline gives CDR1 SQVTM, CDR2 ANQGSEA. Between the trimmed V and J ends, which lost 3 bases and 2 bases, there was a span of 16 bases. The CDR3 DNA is TGCAGCGTTGACTCTTGGACCACTGGCAACACTGAAGCTTTCTTT. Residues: CSVDSWTTGNTEAFF.

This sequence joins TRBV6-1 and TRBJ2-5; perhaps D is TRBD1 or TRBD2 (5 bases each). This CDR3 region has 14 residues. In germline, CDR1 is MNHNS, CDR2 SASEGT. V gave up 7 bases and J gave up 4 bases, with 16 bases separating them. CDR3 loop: CASTPSGGRETQYF. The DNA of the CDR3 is TGTGCCAGCACCCCAAGTGGGGGAAGAGAGACCCAGTACTTC.